These 16 T cell receptor beta chains share one sample of origin, sequenced in a study of cytomegalovirus exposure and HLA in healthy donors. The PCR used 60 Vbeta and 13 Jbeta primers. Sequencing used immunoSEQ multiplex PCR; TCRdb keeps in-frame clones, though not all of them. The profile covers more than 90,000 clones, with roughly 75% appearing a single time and 0.6% to 0.95% taken by the ten largest. The sample was PBMCs. These receptor sequences come from a woman aged 60-75 years in good health and CMV-seronegative.

The chain uses TRBV13 and TRBJ2-1, with TRBD1 identical over 7 bases. This CDR3 has 13 residues. V lost 9 bases, J lost 1 base, and 3 bases stayed unmatched. In germline, CDR1 is PRHDT, CDR2 FYEKMQ (reference sequence). The CDR3 here is CASMTGSYNEQFF. CDR3 in DNA: TGTGCCAGTATGACAGGGTCCTACAATGAGCAGTTCTTC.

The V gene is TRBV6-1, the J gene TRBJ2-1; 9 bases map to TRBD1. J was trimmed by 4 bases and V by 3 bases; bases with no gene match: 7. Germline CDR1 MNHNS, CDR2 SASEGT. The CDR3 runs 16 residues. CDR3 protein: CASSEGQGLRYNEQFF. The DNA of the CDR3 is TGTGCCAGCAGTGAGGGACAGGGATTGCGATACAATGAGCAGTTCTTC.

The J gene is TRBJ2-7, the V gene TRBV19; 8 nucleotides match TRBD1. Germline V gene data show CDR1 as LNHDA and CDR2 as SQIVND (reference sequence). J was trimmed by 3 bases and V by 6 bases; bases with no gene match: 7. The CDR3 runs to 14 residues. The CDR3 DNA follows: TGTGCCAGTAGGCGACAGACAGGGGACTACGAGCAGTACTTC. It encodes CASRRQTGDYEQYF.

The chain couples TRBV10-2 to TRBJ2-7; 9 bases are shared with TRBD1. This CDR3 is built from 12 residues. J gave up 5 bases and V 8 bases, and 4 bases lay outside the gene matches. Germline loops: CDR1 WSHSY, CDR2 SAAADI. CDR3 DNA sequence: TGCGCCAGCGGGACAGGGTTAAACGAGCAGTACTTC. Its translation: CASGTGLNEQYF.

This clone was recorded once. The chain couples TRBV1 to TRBJ2-5; the D segment call TRBD2 is taken from the table without a DNA check. TRBV1 constitutes a pseudogene. The CDR3 has 14 amino acids. CDR3 amino acids: CTSPAWGDQETQYF. CDR3 in DNA: TGCACCAGCCCCGCGTGGGGAGATCAAGAGACCCAGTACTTC.

This clone was seen just once. The chain recombines TRBV5-4 with TRBJ1-2; D is possibly TRBD1 (6 bases). The CDR3 sequence is 16 residues long. The germline V and J ends were trimmed by 4 bases and 0 bases, with 16 bases remaining between them. The V gene's germline CDR1 is SGHNT and CDR2 YYREEE (reference sequence). The CDR3 is CASSPGTPAPNYGYTF. CDR3 DNA: TGTGCCAGCAGCCCCGGGACACCTGCTCCTAACTATGGCTACACCTTC.

The chain employs TRBV7-9 and TRBJ2-7; 8 bases are shared with TRBD2. Germline V CDR1 and CDR2: SEHNR, FQNEAQ (reference sequence). V gave up 5 bases and J gave up 3 bases; unmatched junction bases: 6. The CDR3 runs to 14 residues. The DNA of the CDR3 is TGTGCCAGCAGCCCAGGGACTAGAAACTACGAGCAGTACTTC. The encoded protein is CASSPGTRNYEQYF.

The chain employs TRBV7-9 and TRBJ2-7, with 8 positions matching TRBD1. Trimming took 5 bases from V and 6 from J; bases not matched to a gene: 18. This CDR3 comprises 17 residues. Germline CDR1 reads SEHNR; CDR2 reads FQNEAQ (reference sequence). This chain's CDR3 is CASSDDRGLTLMVEQYF. As DNA, the CDR3 is TGTGCCAGCAGCGACGACAGGGGCCTCACTCTAATGGTCGAGCAGTACTTC.

The chain is built from TRBV27 and TRBJ2-6; 15 bases map to TRBD2. V lost 8 bases, J lost 1 base, and 3 bases stayed unmatched. The CDR3 is 17 residues long. Looked up from germline, CDR1 is MNHEY and CDR2 is SMNVEV (reference sequence). The CDR3 DNA follows: TGTGCCAGCCAAGGGACTAGCGGGAGGTCTGGGGCCAACGTCCTGACTTTC. Its translation is CASQGTSGRSGANVLTF. The full variable domain, with the rest looked up from reference TRBV27 and TRBJ2-6, is EAQVTQNPRYLITVTGKKLTVTCSQNMNHEYMSWYRQDPGLGLRQIYYSMNVEVTDKGDVPEGYKVSRKEKRNFPLILESPSPNQTSLYFCASQGTSGRSGANVLTFGAGSRLTVL.

J is TRBJ2-3 and V is TRBV9, with TRBD2 matching over 12 bases. J gave up 4 bases and V 1 base, and 4 bases lay outside the gene matches. Germline CDR1 is SGDLS and CDR2 is YYNGEE. The CDR3 is 16 amino acids. The CDR3 DNA reads as TGTGCCAGCAGCGTAACCGGGACTAGCGGGTCAGATACGCAGTATTTT. This encodes CASSVTGTSGSDTQYF.

The chain carries TRBV19 and TRBJ1-1, with D possibly TRBD1 on 5 matching bases. Trimming stripped 5 bases from V and 3 bases from J, with 13 bases between. CDR1 LNHDA and CDR2 SQIVND come from the germline V gene (reference sequence). CDR3 length equals 14 residues. The CDR3 is CASSGQNRYTEAFF. For the CDR3, the DNA is TGTGCCAGTAGTGGCCAAAACAGGTACACTGAAGCTTTCTTT.

The V and J genes are TRBV4-1 and TRBJ2-1, with D maybe TRBD1 (5 bases). Germline V gene sequence: CDR1 MGHRA, CDR2 YSYEKL. Trimming took off 4 bases at V and 6 bases at J, with 19 bases between the two ends. CDR3 size: 16 residues. CDR3 nucleotide sequence: TGCGCCAGCAGCCCAGGGATTCCGGTGGCAGTCAATGAGCAGTTCTTC. This codes for CASSPGIPVAVNEQFF.

This chain connects TRBV10-2 to TRBJ2-5, with TRBD2 matching over 8 bases. The CDR3 has 16 amino acids. From germline, CDR1 is WSHSY and CDR2 SAAADI. V dropped 3 bases and J dropped 5; count of bases not matched to a gene: 11. The CDR3 here is CASSDLSSGAWETQYF. In DNA, the CDR3 is TGCGCCAGCAGTGATTTGAGTAGCGGGGCCTGGGAGACCCAGTACTTC.

V gene TRBV10-3 combines with J gene TRBJ2-3; TRBD1 might be the D (5 bases). The CDR3 consists of 11 residues. Germline V lookup: CDR1 ENHRY, CDR2 SYGVKD. The V gene lost 5 bases and the J gene lost 7 bases, with 7 bases spanning the gap. The CDR3 region has the DNA TGTGCCATCAGTCGGACACATACGCAGTATTTT. Amino acid sequence: CAISRTHTQYF.

The V and J genes are TRBV7-2 and TRBJ2-1, with D maybe TRBD2 (6 bases). V lost 3 bases to trimming and J lost 8 bases, with 17 bases between them. Germline V CDR1 and CDR2: SGHTA, FQGNSA. CDR3 length: 15 amino acids. For the CDR3, the DNA is TGTGCCAGCAGCTTCGGAGGGAGGCAGCGGGATGAGCAGTTCTTC. It codes for CASSFGGRQRDEQFF.

The chain couples TRBV5-6 to TRBJ2-7; perhaps TRBD2 as D (6 bases). Trimming cost V 0 bases and J 0 bases, with 16 bases left between them. Germline-derived CDR1 and CDR2 are SGHDT and YYEEEE. This CDR3 has 17 amino acids. Here the CDR3 reads CASSLGLRASASYEQYF. CDR3 nucleotide sequence: TGTGCCAGCAGCTTGGGGTTACGGGCTAGCGCCTCCTACGAGCAGTACTTC.